Below, one TCR beta chain is given with its context. Original processing notes: It was from reference gene primer amplification that nucleated cell counts were estimated. Profiled with immunoSEQ multiplex PCR; TCRdb holds only in-frame clones, not every one. For V, J and clone size, that table is used; D and trimming come from the DNA. The sample contains 100,000 to 150,000 clones, more than 85% of which appear only once. This sample is drawn from a study of blood T cell repertoires in COVID-19. Study at large: There were acute and convalescent COVID-19 samples, and they came from the United States, Italy and Spain. From T cells, B-cell-depleted T cells, or PBMCs came the material, which was cDNA or gDNA.

CDR1 and CDR2 (germline): MNHEY, SVGAGI. The CDR3 covers 15 residues. V shed 6 bases and J 3 bases; nucleotides not matched to a gene: 6. Source material: peripheral blood. This clonotype originated in a man between 45 and 60 years old with active or convalescent COVID-19. The rearrangement uses TRBV6-5 and TRBJ2-1; 9 bases map to TRBD2. The CDR3 bases are TGTGCCAGCAGCCAAAGCGGGGGGCACTACAATGAGCAGTTCTTC. It yields the protein CASSQSGGHYNEQFF.